One and the same sample provided the 9 T cell receptor beta chains below, sequenced in a study of T cell responses to AZD1222 COVID-19 vaccine. Produced via immunoSEQ multiplex PCR; TCRdb's table is partial and in-frame only. The data show 150,000 to 200,000 clones, around 92% seen once. The sample here was peripheral blood, taken 28 days after the second AZD1222 dose. All receptors derive from an adult who received the AZD1222 COVID-19 vaccine.

J is TRBJ2-6 and V is TRBV7-8, with D hard to call. V lost 3 bases and J 4 bases, leaving 7 bases between the germline ends. Germline V lookup: CDR1 SGHVS, CDR2 FQNEAQ. This CDR3 is 14 amino acids long. The CDR3 nucleotides are TGTGCCAGCAGCTTGGGTCTAGGGGCCAACGTCCTGACTTTC. Translating gives CASSLGLGANVLTF.

The gene calls are TRBV7-3 and TRBJ2-7, with a weak D call TRBD2 (6 bases). The germline gives CDR1 SGHTA, CDR2 FQGTGA. Trimming cost V 6 bases and J 0 bases, with 27 bases left between them. The length of the CDR3 is 19 residues. CDR3 sequence reads: CASSLLARVAGGDSYEQYF. As DNA, the CDR3 is TGTGCCAGCAGTTTGCTAGCCCGTGTGGCCGGGGGTGACTCCTACGAGCAGTACTTC.

This clone was seen a single time. The V gene is TRBV5-1, the J gene TRBJ1-4; D is unresolved. The CDR3 spans 14 residues. V gave up 4 bases and J gave up 5 bases, with 12 bases separating them. The V gene's germline CDR1 is SGHRS and CDR2 YFSETQ. The CDR3, as DNA: TGCGCCAGCAGCCTGGGAACCGTCAATGAAAAACTGTTTTTT. This encodes CASSLGTVNEKLFF.

The V gene is TRBV2, the J gene TRBJ1-2; 12 bases are a match to TRBD1. The CDR3 has 16 amino acids. V gave up 7 bases and J gave up 0 bases; unmatched junction bases: 6. From germline, CDR1 is SNHLY and CDR2 FYNNEI. The CDR3 DNA follows: TGTGCCAGCACGGGACAGGGGGCAAACCCTAACTATGGCTACACCTTC. It encodes CASTGQGANPNYGYTF. The full variable domain, in which reference TRBV2 and TRBJ1-2 provide the parts outside the CDR3, is EPEVTQTPSHQVTQMGQEVILRCVPISNHLYFYWYRQILGQKVEFLVSFYNNEISEKSEIFDDQFSVERPDGSNFTLKIRSTKLEDSAMYFCASTGQGANPNYGYTFGSGTRLTVV.

The V call is TRBV5-6, the J call TRBJ1-2, with D perhaps TRBD1 (6 bases). Per germline, CDR1 SGHDT and CDR2 YYEEEE. Trimming took 2 bases from V and 2 from J, leaving 10 bases between them. The CDR3 has 14 residues. CDR3 DNA sequence: TGTGCCAGCAGCTTTCCCGACAGGAACTATGGCTACACCTTC. Translated: CASSFPDRNYGYTF.

The rearrangement links TRBV3-1 (or the pseudogene TRBV3-2) to TRBJ2-2; possibly TRBD1 for D (6 bases). The CDR3 totals 13 residues. CDR1 is LGHDT and CDR2 is YNNKEL in the germline V gene (reference sequence). The V gene lost 1 base and the J gene lost 7 bases, with 7 bases spanning the gap. CDR3 in DNA: TGTGCCAGCAGCCAAGGGGACAACGGGGAGCTGTTTTTT. Amino acid sequence: CASSQGDNGELFF.

This chain links TRBV18 with TRBJ2-7, with D unclear. Trimming stripped 6 bases from V and 3 bases from J, with 12 bases between. This CDR3 contains 13 residues. CDR1 is KGHSH and CDR2 is LQKENI in the germline V gene. In DNA, the CDR3 is TGTGCCAGCTCCCAAGGTCCCAACTACGAGCAGTACTTC. Translating gives CASSQGPNYEQYF. The entire variable domain, with the rest obtained from reference TRBV18 and TRBJ2-7, is as follows: NAGVMQNPRHLVRRRGQEARLRCSPMKGHSHVYWYRQLPEEGLKFMVYLQKENIIDESGMPKERFSAEFPKEGPSILRIQQVVRGDSAAYFCASSQGPNYEQYFGPGTRLTVT.

The J gene is TRBJ1-2, the V gene TRBV2; 8 nucleotides match TRBD1. The J segment lost 4 bases and the V segment lost 5 bases, leaving 9 bases of the junction unmatched. The CDR3 loop spans 15 amino acids. CDR1 is SNHLY, CDR2 FYNNEI, per germline. CDR3 bases: TGTGCCAGCAGTTTATCGGGACAGGAATTCTATGGCTACACCTTC. Protein sequence: CASSLSGQEFYGYTF.

This clone was counted between two and nine times. The gene calls are TRBV5-8 and TRBJ2-3, with 8 bases that match TRBD1. Germline V gene data show CDR1 as SGHTS and CDR2 as YDEGEE. The CDR3 has 15 residues. V was clipped by 3 bases and J by 1 base; unmatched bases: 4. CDR3 nucleotide sequence: TGTGCCAGCAGCTGGACGGGACAGGGCACAGATACGCAGTATTTT. Translation gives CASSWTGQGTDTQYF.